The clone carrying this TCR beta chain has a handful of counts. This entry is derived from a study of early T cells in non-severe SARS-CoV-2 infection. Study background: Bulk RNA isolated from unsorted whole blood underwent sequencing; chains were not paired.

TCRdb re-called the 5' RACE reads with MiXCR, one entry per CDR3 protein. The data contain more than 60,000 distinct CDR3 sequences, 13% of them singletons. Germline V gene data show CDR1 as MDHEN and CDR2 as SYDVKM. This CDR3 contains 15 residues. Trimming took off 5 bases at V and 0 bases at J, with 14 bases between the two ends. This rearrangement joins TRBV28 to TRBJ2-7; D is possibly TRBD1 or TRBD2 (5 bases each). What was sequenced was whole blood. This TCR was sampled from an adult who was a healthcare worker with PCR-confirmed SARS-CoV-2 infection or an uninfected control (not recorded which). The CDR3 sequence: CASSPPPGSSYEQYF. The CDR3 nucleotides read TGTGCCAGCAGTCCACCGCCAGGGAGCTCCTACGAGCAGTACTTC.